One and the same sample provided the 21 T cell receptor beta chains below, sequenced in a study of blood T cell repertoires in COVID-19. Sequencing used immunoSEQ multiplex PCR; TCRdb keeps in-frame clones, though not all of them. Of approximately 40,000 clones listed, over 75% are singletons. Sequencing used peripheral blood. All receptors come from a human donor in a cohort sampled during active COVID-19.

J is TRBJ2-7 and V is TRBV5-1, with D possibly being TRBD1 (6 bases). This CDR3 has 15 residues. V gave up 5 bases and J gave up 3 bases, with 18 bases separating them. Germline values: CDR1 SGHRS, CDR2 YFSETQ. The CDR3 loop is CASSSRTEVLYEQYF. Here the CDR3 DNA reads TGCGCCAGCAGTTCCAGGACAGAGGTACTCTACGAGCAGTACTTC.

The chain has TRBV28 and TRBJ1-3, with 9 nucleotides matching TRBD1. Per germline, CDR1 MDHEN and CDR2 SYDVKM. The V segment lost 7 bases and the J segment 0 bases; nucleotides outside the gene matches: 7. The CDR3 extends over 16 amino acids. This CDR3 reads CASTTGGPSSGNTIYF. CDR3 nucleotides: TGTGCCAGCACCACAGGGGGCCCCTCCTCTGGAAACACCATATATTTT.

In its sample, this clone was seen a few times. The chain combines TRBV25-1 with TRBJ2-7; TRBD2 matches 7 bases. The germline gives CDR1 MGHDK, CDR2 SYGVNS. With V trimmed by 11 bases and J by 2 bases, 9 bases remained unmatched. This CDR3 has 13 amino acids. The CDR3 sequence is CAPRGGIPYEQYF. As DNA, the CDR3 is TGTGCCCCCCGGGGAGGGATCCCCTACGAGCAGTACTTC.

This chain connects TRBV5-1 to TRBJ2-2, with TRBD2 matching over 8 bases. This CDR3 spans 17 amino acids. J lost 1 base, V lost 0 bases, and 5 bases had no gene match. Looked up from germline, CDR1 is SGHRS and CDR2 is YFSETQ. CDR3 loop: CASSLVGSGKNTGELFF. The CDR3 bases are TGCGCCAGCAGCTTGGTGGGTAGCGGGAAGAACACCGGGGAGCTGTTTTTT.

The chain combines TRBV19 with TRBJ1-2, with TRBD1 matching 7 bases. The germline gives CDR1 LNHDA, CDR2 SQIVND (reference sequence). V was clipped by 7 bases and J by 1 base; unmatched bases: 9. The CDR3 length is 15 residues. For the CDR3, the DNA is TGTGCCAGTATAGGGACAGCTCTGGGTAACTATGGCTACACCTTC. It translates to CASIGTALGNYGYTF.

The chain recombines TRBV7-9 with TRBJ2-1; weak D call: TRBD2 (7 bases). The CDR3 runs 19 residues. Germline values: CDR1 SEHNR, CDR2 FQNEAQ (reference sequence). With 5 bases removed from V and 0 bases from J, the gap between germline ends came to 23 bases. The CDR3 spells CASSRRRVGGRISYNEQFF. CDR3 DNA sequence: TGTGCCAGCAGCCGCCGAAGGGTGGGGGGGCGCATCTCCTACAATGAGCAGTTCTTC.

The chain uses TRBV19 and TRBJ2-1; 16 nucleotides match TRBD2. Germline-derived CDR1 and CDR2 are LNHDA and SQIVND (reference sequence). Trimming removed 5 bases from V and 6 bases from J; junction bases left unmatched: 7. The CDR3 is made up of 17 amino acids. The CDR3 sequence: CASSQTGLAGGGNEQFF. The CDR3 nucleotides read TGTGCCAGTAGTCAAACGGGACTAGCGGGAGGGGGCAATGAGCAGTTCTTC.

J is TRBJ2-1 and V is TRBV19; 9 bases fit TRBD2. V was clipped by 3 bases and J by 7 bases; unmatched bases: 10. The CDR3 extends over 16 amino acids. Germline V CDR1 and CDR2: LNHDA, SQIVND (reference sequence). CDR3 in DNA: TGTGCCAGTAGTATGGGAACGGTAGCGGGAGAAAATGAGCAGTTCTTC. Encoded protein: CASSMGTVAGENEQFF. Looking up the rest from reference TRBV19 and TRBJ2-1 gives the full variable domain: DGGITQSPKYLFRKEGQNVTLSCEQNLNHDAMYWYRQDPGQGLRLIYYSQIVNDFQKGDIAEGYSVSREKKESFPLTVTSAQKNPTAFYLCASSMGTVAGENEQFFGPGTRLTVL.

The gene calls are TRBV27 and TRBJ2-1; 9 nucleotides align to TRBD2. The CDR3 totals 16 residues. Germline-derived CDR1 and CDR2 are MNHEY and SMNVEV (reference sequence). Germline trimming cut 2 bases from V and 3 bases from J; bases unmatched to any gene: 5. The CDR3 region is CASSLGGRALYNEQFF. The DNA for the CDR3 is TGTGCCAGCAGTTTAGGCGGGAGGGCCCTCTACAATGAGCAGTTCTTC.

The J gene is TRBJ2-7, the V gene TRBV5-1; 9 bases fit TRBD1. With V trimmed by 3 bases and J by 2 bases, 3 bases remained unmatched. The CDR3 sequence is 14 residues long. From germline, CDR1 is SGHRS and CDR2 YFSETQ. CDR3 sequence (DNA): TGCGCCAGCAGCTGGACAGGGGAACCCTACGAGCAGTACTTC. This translates into CASSWTGEPYEQYF.

This chain uses TRBV4-1 with TRBJ1-4; 8 bases are a match to TRBD1. The CDR3 has 17 amino acids. Trimming at V came to 2 bases and at J to 7 bases, leaving 12 bases not matched to a gene. Germline loops: CDR1 MGHRA, CDR2 YSYEKL. CDR3 sequence: CASSQSWSGGRGEKLFF. CDR3 coding DNA: TGCGCCAGCAGCCAATCGTGGTCAGGGGGCCGTGGTGAAAAACTGTTTTTT.

The rearrangement joins TRBV28 to TRBJ2-7; 13 bases are shared with TRBD2. Looked up from germline, CDR1 is MDHEN and CDR2 is SYDVKM. The CDR3 length is 15 residues. The J segment lost 4 bases and the V segment lost 6 bases, leaving 6 bases of the junction unmatched. The CDR3 sequence is CASRNPGLAGYEQYF. The CDR3 DNA reads as TGTGCCAGCAGGAATCCGGGACTAGCGGGATACGAGCAGTACTTC.

V and J are TRBV9 and TRBJ1-3; weak D call: TRBD1 (6 bases). Per the germline V gene, CDR1 is SGDLS and CDR2 is YYNGEE. Trimming removed 4 bases at V and 2 bases at J, with 10 bases between. This CDR3 comprises 14 residues. CDR3 protein: CASSPTGPGNTIYF. CDR3 nucleotides: TGTGCCAGCAGCCCGACAGGCCCTGGAAACACCATATATTTT.

This clone was counted a few times. The chain uses TRBV19 and TRBJ1-5; possible D gene TRBD1, 5 bases. The CDR3 contains 16 residues. CDR1 is LNHDA and CDR2 is SQIVND in the germline V gene (reference sequence). V lost 2 bases to trimming and J lost 7 bases, with 18 bases between them. CDR3 region: CASSISQGWVGQPQHF. The CDR3 DNA reads TGTGCCAGTAGTATAAGTCAGGGATGGGTCGGGCAGCCCCAGCATTTT.

This clone was seen a few times. This chain joins TRBV7-8 and TRBJ2-1, with a tentative D call TRBD2 (6 bases). Germline assignment: CDR1 SGHVS and CDR2 FQNEAQ. This CDR3 contains 13 residues. V gave up 1 base and J gave up 9 bases, with 10 bases separating them. This chain's CDR3 is CASSLGGVSEQFF. The CDR3 bases are TGTGCCAGCAGCTTAGGCGGGGTTTCTGAGCAGTTCTTC.

The rearrangement joins TRBV11-2 to TRBJ1-5, with D tentatively TRBD1 (6 bases). The V gene lost 3 bases and the J gene lost 4 bases, with 10 bases spanning the gap. The CDR3 has 14 amino acids. CDR1 is SGHAT and CDR2 is FQNNGV in the germline V gene. The CDR3 DNA sequence: TGTGCCAGCAGCTTGGAGGGGGGGAATCAGCCCCAGCATTTT. Translating gives CASSLEGGNQPQHF.

The V call is TRBV9, the J call TRBJ2-1, with D maybe TRBD2 (5 bases). Trimming took off 0 bases at V and 8 bases at J, with 12 bases between the two ends. Looked up from germline, CDR1 is SGDLS and CDR2 is YYNGEE. The CDR3 length is 14 residues. The CDR3 DNA reads TGTGCCAGCAGCGTAGTTACCGGGGTCCATGAGCAGTTCTTC. Its protein product is CASSVVTGVHEQFF.

The chain is built from TRBV6-6 and TRBJ1-1; perhaps TRBD1 as D (5 bases). V was cut by 7 bases and J by 0 bases, with 6 bases left in between. CDR1 and CDR2 from the germline V gene are MNHNY and SVGAGI (reference sequence). This CDR3 region has 12 residues. This chain's CDR3 is CASKGVNTEAFF. CDR3 sequence (DNA): TGTGCCAGCAAAGGGGTGAACACTGAAGCTTTCTTT.

This rearrangement joins TRBV5-4 to TRBJ2-3; 7 bases are shared with TRBD1. The V gene's germline CDR1 is SGHNT and CDR2 YYREEE (reference sequence). The V gene end was trimmed by 0 bases and the J gene end by 4 bases; junction bases not matched to a gene: 5. The CDR3 has 15 residues. The CDR3 reads CASSLDRGWPDTQYF. CDR3 sequence (DNA): TGTGCCAGCAGCTTGGACAGGGGTTGGCCAGATACGCAGTATTTT.

The rearrangement joins TRBV5-6 to TRBJ2-1; 13 bases map to TRBD2. V gave up 3 bases and J gave up 7 bases; unmatched junction bases: 7. The CDR3 extends over 16 amino acids. Germline loops: CDR1 SGHDT, CDR2 YYEEEE. The CDR3 reads CASSSRVTSGRNEQFF. DNA for the CDR3: TGTGCCAGCAGCTCACGAGTGACTAGCGGGAGGAATGAGCAGTTCTTC. The full variable domain, completed using reference TRBV5-6 and TRBJ2-1, is DAGVTQSPTHLIKTRGQQVTLRCSPKSGHDTVSWYQQALGQGPQFIFQYYEEEERQRGNFPDRFSGHQFPNYSSELNVNALLLGDSALYLCASSSRVTSGRNEQFFGPGTRLTVL.

The rearrangement links TRBV6-5 to TRBJ2-5; 13 bases fit TRBD2. Germline assignment: CDR1 MNHEY and CDR2 SVGAGI. The V and J ends lost 8 bases and 1 base, in that order; junction bases with no gene match: 4. The CDR3 has 15 amino acids. Written as DNA, the CDR3 is TGTGCCAGCGCCGGGACTAGCGGGGTCCAAGAGACCCAGTACTTC. Encoded protein: CASAGTSGVQETQYF.